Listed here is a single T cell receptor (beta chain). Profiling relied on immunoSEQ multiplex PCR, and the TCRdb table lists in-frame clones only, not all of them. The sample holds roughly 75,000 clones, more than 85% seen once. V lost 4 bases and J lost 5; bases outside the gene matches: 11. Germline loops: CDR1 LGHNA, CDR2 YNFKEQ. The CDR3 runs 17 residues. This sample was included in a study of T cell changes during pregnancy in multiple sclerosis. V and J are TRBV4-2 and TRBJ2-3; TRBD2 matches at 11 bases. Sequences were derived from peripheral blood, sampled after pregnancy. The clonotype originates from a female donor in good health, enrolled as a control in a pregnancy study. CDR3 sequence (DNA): TGTGCCAGCAGCCCAAATAGCGGGGGGGCGGGAAGAGATACGCAGTATTTT. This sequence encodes CASSPNSGGAGRDTQYF.